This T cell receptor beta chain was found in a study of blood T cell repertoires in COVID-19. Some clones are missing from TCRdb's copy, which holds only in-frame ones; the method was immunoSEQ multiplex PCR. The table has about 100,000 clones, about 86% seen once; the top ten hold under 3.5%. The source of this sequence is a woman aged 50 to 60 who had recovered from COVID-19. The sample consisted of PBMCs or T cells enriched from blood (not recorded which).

CDR3 bases: TGTGCCATCAGTGAGTCGGGGACTAGCGGGAGTAATAAGTACTTC. Encoded protein: CAISESGTSGSNKYF. The rearrangement links TRBV10-3 to TRBJ2-7; 14 nucleotides line up with TRBD2. V shed 0 bases and J 11 bases; nucleotides not matched to a gene: 6. This CDR3 comprises 15 residues. The germline CDR1 and CDR2 sequences are ENHRY and SYGVKD.